These T cell receptor beta chains were read from a single sample in a study of sequential checkpoint blockade in melanoma. The repertoire was sequenced with immunoSEQ multiplex PCR; TCRdb's copy has only in-frame clones and lacks some. The table lists approximately 14,000 clones, 77% of them singletons. The source material was CD8+ T cells sorted from blood (inferred from file names), sampled from a patient given nivolumab and ipilimumab in sequence. The origin of the receptors is a human donor with melanoma. Both conserved end residues are part of each CDR3. Each record gives: D gene, J gene, V gene, clone size, CDR3 protein, CDR3 DNA. D genes are given only for firm matches. Some rows mark clone size as missing; the rest say once, few, many or name a class of expanded clone.

-	TRBJ1-3	TRBV4-1	-	CASGGGNTIYF	TGCGCCAGCGGAGGGGGAAACACCATATATTTT
-	TRBJ1-1	TRBV6-1	-	CASSLGGEAFF	TGTGCCAGCAGTCTTGGGGGGGAAGCTTTCTTT
-	TRBJ1-1	TRBV6-4	-	CASSAEGVNTEAFF	TGTGCCAGCAGTGCTGAAGGGGTTAACACTGAAGCTTTCTTT
-	TRBJ2-2	TRBV7-8	-	CASSLGGMNTGELFF	TGTGCCAGCAGCTTAGGAGGGATGAACACCGGGGAGCTGTTTTTT
TRBD1	TRBJ2-2	TRBV7-9	once	CASSLDRGPNTGELFF	TGTGCCAGCAGCCTGGACAGGGGCCCTAACACCGGGGAGCTGTTTTTT
-	TRBJ2-7	TRBV5-4	-	CASSQGGVGYEQYF	TGCGCCAGCAGCCAGGGGGGAGTAGGCTACGAGCAGTACTTC
-	TRBJ2-7	TRBV27	-	CASSSGTNYEQYF	TGTGCCAGCAGTTCCGGGACAAACTACGAGCAGTACTTC
-	TRBJ1-4	TRBV6-1	few	CASRTAGAEEKLFF	TGTGCCAGCAGGACAGCGGGGGCAGAGGAAAAACTGTTTTTT
TRBD1	TRBJ2-5	TRBV5-4	-	CASSLQGMGLQETQYF	TGTGCCAGCAGCTTACAGGGGATGGGCCTCCAAGAGACCCAGTACTTC
TRBD1	TRBJ1-3	TRBV10-3	few	CATGTGSGNTIYF	TGTGCCACCGGGACAGGGTCTGGAAACACCATATATTTT
-	TRBJ1-2	TRBV6-4	few	CASSDGREGPYGYTF	TGTGCCAGCAGTGACGGCAGGGAAGGGCCCTATGGCTACACCTTC
-	TRBJ1-1	TRBV15	-	CATSRDFRGSDTEAFF	TGTGCCACCAGCAGAGATTTCCGGGGAAGCGACACTGAAGCTTTCTTT
TRBD1	TRBJ2-7	TRBV9	-	CASSATGYEQYF	TGTGCCAGCAGCGCGACAGGGTACGAGCAGTACTTC
-	TRBJ1-1	TRBV27	-	CASSLFQANTEAFF	TGTGCCAGCAGTTTATTTCAGGCGAACACTGAAGCTTTCTTT
-	TRBJ1-4	TRBV2	-	CASIPSASTNEKLFF	TGTGCCAGCATCCCTAGCGCCTCAACTAATGAAAAACTGTTTTTT
-	TRBJ1-2	TRBV6-5	-	CASSFDSGGYGYTF	TGTGCCAGCAGTTTCGATTCCGGGGGCTATGGCTACACCTTC
-	TRBJ2-3	TRBV6-5	-	CASSYKDSWDTQYF	TGTGCCAGCAGCTACAAGGACAGTTGGGATACGCAGTATTTT
TRBD2	TRBJ2-7	TRBV4-1	-	CASSQFAGAAYEQYF	TGCGCCAGCAGCCAATTCGCGGGAGCGGCCTACGAGCAGTACTTC
-	TRBJ2-3	TRBV5-6	-	CASSPTLVAGRTSPDTQYF	TGTGCCAGCAGCCCCACCCTCGTTGCGGGGCGTACGAGCCCAGATACGCAGTATTTT
TRBD1	TRBJ2-5	TRBV11-2	-	CASSFKPTGVGETQYF	TGTGCCAGCAGCTTCAAACCAACAGGGGTCGGGGAGACCCAGTACTTC
-	TRBJ2-7	TRBV4-1	-	CASSQALAGTYEQYF	TGCGCCAGCAGCCAAGCCCTTGCGGGCACCTACGAGCAGTACTTC
TRBD2	TRBJ2-5	TRBV4-1	-	CASSQDRAGGVQETQYF	TGCGCCAGCAGCCAAGATCGGGCGGGGGGGGTCCAAGAGACCCAGTACTTC
-	TRBJ1-1	TRBV11-2	-	CASSFSVGRTEAFF	TGTGCCAGCAGCTTCTCGGTTGGGAGGACTGAAGCTTTCTTT
-	TRBJ2-1	TRBV5-1	-	CASSPKDSSSYNEQFF	TGCGCCAGCAGCCCCAAAGACAGTAGCTCCTACAATGAGCAGTTCTTC
TRBD1	TRBJ2-7	TRBV9	-	CASSGGQGAHEQYF	TGTGCCAGCAGCGGGGGACAGGGGGCCCACGAGCAGTACTTC
TRBD1	TRBJ2-5	TRBV27	-	CASRRLTGYQETQYF	TGTGCCAGCAGGCGGCTGACAGGGTACCAAGAGACCCAGTACTTC
TRBD2	TRBJ2-5	TRBV10-1	once	CASSESLAGWETQYF	TGCGCCAGCAGTGAGTCTCTAGCGGGGTGGGAGACCCAGTACTTC
TRBD1	TRBJ1-1	TRBV10-2	-	CASSGGQGYTEAFF	TGCGCCAGCAGTGGGGGACAGGGATACACTGAAGCTTTCTTT
-	TRBJ1-2	TRBV27	-	CATLYGYTF	TGTGCCACCCTCTATGGCTACACCTTC
-	TRBJ2-7	TRBV5-1	-	CASSLAGTTYEQYF	TGCGCCAGCAGCTTGGCTGGGACAACCTACGAGCAGTACTTC
-	TRBJ2-7	TRBV6-1	-	CASSEGQGVDYEQYF	TGTGCCAGCAGTGAAGGGCAGGGTGTCGACTACGAGCAGTACTTC
-	TRBJ2-2	TRBV4-1	-	CASSHGRGSGELFF	TGCGCCAGCAGCCACGGACGGGGATCCGGGGAGCTGTTTTTT
-	TRBJ2-1	TRBV7-2	-	CASSQHPSNEQFF	TGTGCCAGCAGCCAACACCCCAGCAATGAGCAGTTCTTC
-	TRBJ1-1	TRBV7-6	-	CASSLVGRGDTEAFF	TGTGCCAGCAGCTTAGTGGGGAGAGGTGACACTGAAGCTTTCTTT
TRBD1	TRBJ2-7	TRBV27	-	CASSYGTGIYEQYF	TGTGCCAGCAGCTATGGGACAGGGATCTACGAGCAGTACTTC
-	TRBJ2-1	TRBV6-5	-	CASSPERTEDEQFF	TGTGCCAGCAGCCCTGAGCGCACCGAGGATGAGCAGTTCTTC
-	TRBJ1-6	TRBV5-1	few	CASSSPDSSSYSPLHF	TGCGCCAGCAGCTCTCCGGACAGTAGTTCTTATTCACCCCTCCACTTT
-	TRBJ2-1	TRBV28	-	CASSSQEYNEQFF	TGTGCCAGCAGTTCGCAGGAATACAATGAGCAGTTCTTC
TRBD1	TRBJ1-6	TRBV5-4	few	CASSLPGQGAGSPLHF	TGTGCCAGCAGCTTGCCGGGACAGGGGGCAGGTTCACCCCTCCACTTT
TRBD1	TRBJ1-1	TRBV5-1	-	CASSSGGQTEAFF	TGCGCCAGCAGCTCAGGGGGTCAGACTGAAGCTTTCTTT
TRBD1	TRBJ1-1	TRBV9	-	CASSITGAGSERNTEAFF	TGTGCCAGCAGCATAACAGGGGCAGGCTCCGAAAGGAACACTGAAGCTTTCTTT
-	TRBJ1-1	TRBV15	-	CATSRVPGPTEAFF	TGTGCCACCAGCAGAGTTCCGGGTCCCACTGAAGCTTTCTTT
TRBD1	TRBJ2-1	TRBV19	few	CASSVGQGNEQFF	TGTGCCAGTAGTGTAGGACAGGGCAATGAGCAGTTCTTC
TRBD2	TRBJ2-1	TRBV6-5	-	CASSRLAGRYNEQFF	TGTGCCAGCAGCCGACTAGCGGGGCGCTACAATGAGCAGTTCTTC
-	TRBJ2-7	TRBV14	-	CASSHTYEQYF	TGTGCCAGCAGCCACACCTACGAGCAGTACTTC
-	TRBJ2-7	TRBV30	once	CAWTVGRYEQYF	TGTGCCTGGACGGTGGGCCGCTACGAGCAGTACTTC
-	TRBJ2-7	TRBV28	-	CASSNLRGSNYF	TGTGCCAGCAGTAACTTAAGGGGGAGCAACTACTTC
-	TRBJ2-1	TRBV6-4	-	CASSDNSYNGQFF	TGTGCCAGCAGTGACAACAGCTACAATGGGCAGTTCTTC
TRBD2	TRBJ2-1	TRBV29-1	-	CSVEREFEQFF	TGCAGCGTTGAGCGGGAGTTTGAGCAGTTCTTC